This passage covers 21 T cell receptor beta chains from one sample sequenced in a study of OX40 agonist ivuxolimab in advanced cancers. Clones were sequenced by immunoSEQ multiplex PCR, and TCRdb holds only the in-frame ones, with some missing. Of approximately 58,000 clones in the sample, about 90% were seen once. This specimen consisted of CD4+ or CD8+ T cells sorted from blood, obtained in a trial of the OX40 agonist ivuxolimab. These receptors were collected from an adult with an advanced solid tumor such as melanoma, head and neck, liver or kidney cancer.

This chain connects TRBV5-1 to TRBJ1-1, with D hard to call. The V and J ends lost 0 bases and 4 bases respectively, with 10 bases between them. Germline CDR1 SGHRS, CDR2 YFSETQ. The CDR3 runs 14 residues. The CDR3 spells CASSLGTAGTEAFF. CDR3 nucleotides: TGCGCCAGCAGCTTGGGGACGGCCGGCACTGAAGCTTTCTTT.

The V call is TRBV5-6, the J call TRBJ1-6, with D hard to call. Germline V gene lookup returns CDR1 SGHDT and CDR2 YYEEEE. The CDR3 loop spans 16 amino acids. Trimming cost V 0 bases and J 3 bases, with 10 bases left between them. Here the CDR3 DNA reads TGTGCCAGCAGCTTGGCCCGGGGAATCTATAATTCACCCCTCCACTTT. It specifies CASSLARGIYNSPLHF.

CDR3 protein: CASSNRTGGQETQYF. Here the CDR3 DNA reads TGCGCCAGCAGCAATAGAACAGGGGGCCAAGAGACCCAGTACTTC. The chain has TRBV5-1 and TRBJ2-5, with 8 bases matching TRBD1. Unmatched junction bases numbered 6, after V lost 4 bases and J lost 1 base. The CDR3 is 15 residues long. Germline CDR1 reads SGHRS; CDR2 reads YFSETQ.

This sequence joins TRBV2 and TRBJ2-3; 9 bases are shared with TRBD1. Germline loops: CDR1 SNHLY, CDR2 FYNNEI. CDR3 length: 14 amino acids. Trimming at V came to 4 bases and at J to 1 base, leaving 0 bases not matched to a gene. The CDR3: CASSGTGGTDTQYF. CDR3 DNA: TGTGCCAGCAGTGGGACAGGGGGCACAGATACGCAGTATTTT.

This chain links TRBV9 with TRBJ1-2; a weak D match, TRBD1 (5 bases). Looked up from germline, CDR1 is SGDLS and CDR2 is YYNGEE. Trimming took off 7 bases at V and 3 bases at J, with 13 bases between the two ends. This CDR3 is built from 13 residues. The CDR3 is CASPTRGYYGYTF. The DNA of the CDR3 is TGTGCCAGCCCCACCCGGGGGTACTATGGCTACACCTTC. Supplemented by reference TRBV9 and TRBJ1-2, the full variable domain reads DSGVTQTPKHLITATGQRVTLRCSPRSGDLSVYWYQQSLDQGLQFLIQYYNGEERAKGNILERFSAQQFPDLHSELNLSSLELGDSALYFCASPTRGYYGYTFGSGTRLTVV.

The gene calls are TRBV6-5 and TRBJ1-6; D is possibly TRBD1 (5 bases). This CDR3 has 14 amino acids. V lost 10 bases, J lost 7 bases, and 17 bases lay in between. CDR1 is MNHEY, CDR2 SVGAGI, per germline. The DNA for the CDR3 is TGTGCCATCTCGGAGGGGATCAGAAATTCACCCCTCCACTTT. This sequence encodes CAISEGIRNSPLHF.

The genes are TRBV6-1 and TRBJ1-4; D is uncertain. CDR1 MNHNS and CDR2 SASEGT come from the germline V gene. Trimming removed 6 bases at V and 0 bases at J, with 2 bases between. The CDR3 is 12 amino acids. The CDR3 protein is CASRATNEKLFF. CDR3 DNA: TGTGCCAGCAGAGCAACTAATGAAAAACTGTTTTTT.

The chain has TRBV5-1 and TRBJ2-3; no clear D gene. This CDR3 has 12 amino acids. CDR1 and CDR2 from the germline V gene are SGHRS and YFSETQ. V lost 0 bases to trimming and J lost 4 bases, with 3 bases between them. In nucleotides, the CDR3 is TGCGCCAGCAGCTTGGCTTCAGATACGCAGTATTTT. Amino acid sequence: CASSLASDTQYF.

The gene calls are TRBV5-1 and TRBJ2-1, with 7 positions matching TRBD1. Germline V gene data show CDR1 as SGHRS and CDR2 as YFSETQ. Trimming cost V 4 bases and J 3 bases; bases outside gene matches: 10. The CDR3 consists of 16 residues. For the CDR3, the DNA is TGCGCCAGCAGCCCTCTCACAGGGGTGGACTACAATGAGCAGTTCTTC. It translates to CASSPLTGVDYNEQFF.

V is TRBV2 and J is TRBJ1-2, with TRBD1 matching 9 bases. V lost 8 bases and J lost 2; bases outside the gene matches: 0. Per the germline V gene, CDR1 is SNHLY and CDR2 is FYNNEI. The CDR3 consists of 12 residues. CDR3 sequence (DNA): TGTGCCAGCGGACAGGGGAACTATGGCTACACCTTC. It translates to CASGQGNYGYTF.

The rearrangement joins TRBV6-5 to TRBJ1-5; D unclear. Per the germline V gene, CDR1 is MNHEY and CDR2 is SVGAGI. Deletions cut 2 bases from V and 9 bases from J, with 14 bases between. This CDR3 has 14 residues. In nucleotides, the CDR3 is TGTGCCAGCAGTTACAGCCCCGGAGTGGGGCCCCAGCATTTT. Amino acid sequence: CASSYSPGVGPQHF.

The chain uses TRBV6-5 and TRBJ2-5; D gene ambiguous. CDR1 is MNHEY and CDR2 is SVGAGI in the germline V gene. The germline V and J ends were trimmed by 0 bases and 7 bases, with 9 bases remaining between them. There are 13 residues in the CDR3. The CDR3 loop reads CASSYSRVGTQYF. The CDR3 DNA follows: TGTGCCAGCAGTTACTCCCGGGTTGGGACCCAGTACTTC.

V is TRBV30 and J is TRBJ1-5, with 7 bases lining up with TRBD1. The CDR3 consists of 14 residues. The V gene end was trimmed by 4 bases and the J gene end by 1 base; junction bases not matched to a gene: 4. In germline, CDR1 is GTSNPN, CDR2 SVGIG (reference sequence). The CDR3 reads CAWTQGQSNQPQHF. DNA of the CDR3: TGTGCCTGGACACAGGGGCAAAGCAATCAGCCCCAGCATTTT. Complete variable domain (other parts from reference TRBV30 and TRBJ1-5): SQTIHQWPATLVQPVGSPLSLECTVEGTSNPNLYWYRQAAGRGLQLLFYSVGIGQISSEVPQNLSASRPQDRQFILSSKKLLLSDSGFYLCAWTQGQSNQPQHFGDGTRLSIL.

The gene calls are TRBV5-1 and TRBJ1-1; D is unclear. From germline, CDR1 is SGHRS and CDR2 YFSETQ. The CDR3 sequence is 12 residues long. V lost 2 bases, J lost 2 bases, and 4 bases lay in between. The CDR3 coding sequence is TGCGCCAGCAGCTTTACAAACACTGAAGCTTTCTTT. This translates into CASSFTNTEAFF.

The gene calls are TRBV5-1 and TRBJ1-1; no definite D call. The V end lost 3 bases, the J end lost 5 bases, and 14 bases lay between the germline ends. From germline, CDR1 is SGHRS and CDR2 YFSETQ. The CDR3 spans 14 residues. Here the CDR3 DNA reads TGCGCCAGCAGCTCAGACGGGTTATGGACTGAAGCTTTCTTT. Protein sequence: CASSSDGLWTEAFF. Filled out from reference TRBV5-1 and TRBJ1-1, the complete variable domain reads KAGVTQTPRYLIKTRGQQVTLSCSPISGHRSVSWYQQTPGQGLQFLFEYFSETQRNKGNFPGRFSGRQFSNSRSEMNVSTLELGDSALYLCASSSDGLWTEAFFGQGTRLTVV.

This chain connects TRBV18 to TRBJ1-5, with 7 positions matching TRBD1. The CDR3 totals 13 residues. Germline V CDR1 and CDR2: KGHSH, LQKENI. After removal of 4 bases from V and 5 bases from J, the junction contained 2 bases not matched to a gene. CDR3 in amino acids: CASSLDRDQPQHF. The DNA for the CDR3 is TGTGCCAGCTCACTCGACAGGGATCAGCCCCAGCATTTT.

This chain uses TRBV10-3 with TRBJ2-3; 9 nucleotides match TRBD2. The CDR3 extends over 14 amino acids. The trim removed 6 bases at V and 6 bases at J, leaving 7 bases unmatched. Germline V gene lookup returns CDR1 ENHRY and CDR2 SYGVKD. The CDR3 sequence: CAISGGRARDTQYF. In DNA, the CDR3 is TGTGCCATCAGCGGCGGGAGGGCCAGGGATACGCAGTATTTT.

This clone was picked up one time. The rearrangement links TRBV5-1 to TRBJ1-3; 8 bases match TRBD1. This CDR3 is built from 13 residues. V was clipped by 7 bases and J by 6 bases; unmatched bases: 6. The germline CDR1 and CDR2 sequences are SGHRS and YFSETQ. CDR3 in DNA: TGCGCCAGCGATGGACAGGGAGAAAACACCATATATTTT. It yields the protein CASDGQGENTIYF.

The J gene is TRBJ2-2, the V gene TRBV5-1, with a tentative D call TRBD1 (5 bases). Trimming took 3 bases from V and 2 from J, leaving 11 bases between them. This CDR3 has 15 residues. CDR1 is SGHRS and CDR2 is YFSETQ in the germline V gene. The CDR3 DNA sequence: TGCGCCAGCAGCTACAGAACAGGCAACACCGGGGAGCTGTTTTTT. It encodes CASSYRTGNTGELFF.

The gene calls are TRBV18 and TRBJ2-3, with unresolved D. Germline V gene sequence: CDR1 KGHSH, CDR2 LQKENI. Trimming removed 3 bases at V and 0 bases at J, with 10 bases between. This CDR3 region has 15 residues. CDR3 coding DNA: TGTGCCAGCTCACCTATAGCTGTTAGCACAGATACGCAGTATTTT. Translated: CASSPIAVSTDTQYF.

V is TRBV4-3 and J is TRBJ2-1; no clear D gene. V was clipped by 0 bases and J by 7 bases, with 22 bases between them. There are 18 residues in the CDR3. CDR1 and CDR2 from the germline V gene are LGHNA and YSLEER. CDR3 in DNA: TGCGCCAGCAGCCAAGACGTGCTTTACGGACCGTCCCTGAATGAGCAGTTCTTC. Its protein is CASSQDVLYGPSLNEQFF.